One and the same sample provided the 28 T cell receptor beta chains below, sequenced in a study of blood T cells in healthy people across ages. A J-beta primer mix and a sample-barcoded 5' primer were used in a second PCR of roughly 7 to 12 cycles. TCRdb ran MiXCR on the 5' RACE reads and lists one entry per CDR3 protein. The data contain hundreds of thousands of distinct CDR3 sequences, about 56% of them seen just once; the ten biggest clones take up roughly 26%. Specimen: blood. The receptors were sampled from a man in his forties in good health.

The chain carries TRBV30 and TRBJ1-1; D may be TRBD1 (5 bases). Trimming removed 8 bases at V and 4 bases at J, with 14 bases between. The germline V gene encodes CDR1 GTSNPN and CDR2 SVGIG (reference sequence). This CDR3 contains 12 residues. CDR3 region: CAGCGGSTEAFF. In DNA, the CDR3 is TGTGCCGGGTGTGGGGGGAGCACTGAAGCTTTCTTT.

The chain is built from TRBV7-2 and TRBJ2-5, with no clear D. This CDR3 is built from 14 residues. CDR1 is SGHTA and CDR2 is FQGNSA in the germline V gene. With 2 bases removed from V and 2 bases from J, the gap between germline ends came to 9 bases. The CDR3 reads CASSLMAIQETQYF. The CDR3 nucleotides read TGTGCCAGCAGCTTAATGGCAATTCAAGAGACCCAGTACTTC. The full variable domain, completed using reference TRBV7-2 and TRBJ2-5, is GAGVSQSPSNKVTEKGKDVELRCDPISGHTALYWYRQSLGQGLEFLIYFQGNSAPDKSGLPSDRFSAERTGGSVSTLTIQRTQQEDSAVYLCASSLMAIQETQYFGPGTRLLVL.

The V call is TRBV2, the J call TRBJ1-1, with D uncertain. The germline V gene has CDR1 SNHLY and CDR2 FYNNEI. The CDR3 length is 16 residues. Trimming pared 2 bases from V and 3 bases from J, leaving 16 bases between. As DNA, the CDR3 is TGTGCCAGCAGTGAATTCTCTACAGCAACGGACACTGAAGCTTTCTTT. As protein: CASSEFSTATDTEAFF. The whole variable domain, filled in from reference TRBV2 and TRBJ1-1, reads EPEVTQTPSHQVTQMGQEVILRCVPISNHLYFYWYRQILGQKVEFLVSFYNNEISEKSEIFDDQFSVERPDGSNFTLKIRSTKLEDSAMYFCASSEFSTATDTEAFFGQGTRLTVV.

CDR3 DNA sequence: TGTGCCAGCAGTCCGGGGGATATGAACACTGAAGCTTTCTTT. It translates to CASSPGDMNTEAFF. The rearrangement joins TRBV6-4 to TRBJ1-1; perhaps TRBD1 as D (5 bases). CDR3 size: 14 residues. CDR1 and CDR2 (germline): MRHNA, SNTAGT. Trimming removed 5 bases at V and 0 bases at J, with 10 bases between.

The rearrangement uses TRBV20-1 and TRBJ1-1; 7 bases agree with TRBD1. The CDR3 loop spans 13 amino acids. Germline V gene lookup returns CDR1 DFQATT and CDR2 SNEGSKA (reference sequence). The V segment lost 7 bases and the J segment 2 bases; nucleotides outside the gene matches: 7. CDR3 sequence: CSVATGINTEAFF. The CDR3 bases are TGCAGTGTTGCGACAGGGATAAACACTGAAGCTTTCTTT.

CDR3 DNA: TGCGCCAGCAGCTTGGTCGGTAGCGGGGGGGGCCGAGGAGATACGCAGTATTTT. Translated, it gives CASSLVGSGGGRGDTQYF. The J gene is TRBJ2-3, the V gene TRBV5-1, with TRBD2 matching 11 bases. The V gene's germline CDR1 is SGHRS and CDR2 YFSETQ. The CDR3 extends over 18 amino acids. Germline trimming cut 0 bases from V and 5 bases from J; bases unmatched to any gene: 11.

The V call is TRBV7-9, the J call TRBJ2-7, with D perhaps TRBD2 (5 bases). Germline CDR1 SEHNR, CDR2 FQNEAQ (reference sequence). Trimming shortened V by 5 bases and J by 4 bases, and 18 bases separated the two germline ends. The CDR3 extends over 15 amino acids. DNA for the CDR3: TGTGCCAGCAGCCTTAGCGAGGAGATCGCGTACGAGCAGTACTTC. Its translation: CASSLSEEIAYEQYF. Drawing the rest from reference TRBV7-9 and TRBJ2-7, the complete variable domain is DTGVSQNPRHKITKRGQNVTFRCDPISEHNRLYWYRQTLGQGPEFLTYFQNEAQLEKSRLLSDRFSAERPKGSFSTLEIQRTEQGDSAMYLCASSLSEEIAYEQYFGPGTRLTVT.

The rearrangement joins TRBV9 to TRBJ1-5; 8 bases fit TRBD1. V lost 3 bases, J lost 7 bases, and 12 bases stayed unmatched. Germline CDR1 is SGDLS and CDR2 is YYNGEE. The CDR3 contains 16 residues. CDR3 in amino acids: CASSAGTGGVRQPQHF. The CDR3 DNA sequence: TGTGCCAGCAGCGCAGGAACAGGGGGAGTCAGGCAGCCCCAGCATTTT.

The chain employs TRBV9 and TRBJ1-1; D unresolved. This CDR3 has 13 amino acids. Deletions cut 4 bases from V and 6 bases from J, with 13 bases between. From germline, CDR1 is SGDLS and CDR2 YYNGEE. CDR3: CASSPQALPEAFF. In DNA, the CDR3 is TGTGCCAGCAGCCCCCAGGCCCTCCCTGAAGCTTTCTTT.

As concerns this clonotype: One end of the junction is discordant with germline, which a read error may explain. The chain links TRBV7-9 to TRBJ2-6; TRBD1 agrees at 8 bases. Looked up from germline, CDR1 is SEHNR and CDR2 is FQNEAQ (reference sequence). The CDR3 runs to 21 residues. DNA of the CDR3: TGTGCCAGCACCTTACTAACTATGCAGGGGGCGCATCGCTCTGGGGCCAACGTCCTGACTTTC. It translates to CASTLLTMQGAHRSGANVLTF.

This clonotype turned up a few times. The genes are TRBV29-1 and TRBJ2-5; a possible D gene is TRBD2 (5 bases). V lost 4 bases to trimming and J lost 0 bases, with 9 bases between them. CDR3 length: 13 residues. CDR1 and CDR2 from the germline V gene are SQVTM and ANQGSEA. The CDR3 is CSVVPEDQETQYF. The CDR3 nucleotides read TGCAGCGTTGTCCCGGAGGACCAAGAGACCCAGTACTTC.

In its sample, this clonotype was seen a few times. The chain links TRBV5-1 to TRBJ1-2; D might be TRBD1 (6 bases). V was clipped by 4 bases and J by 7 bases, with 17 bases between them. CDR3 size: 14 residues. Germline CDR1 SGHRS, CDR2 YFSETQ. The CDR3 nucleotides are TGCGCCAGCAGCCCTGGAGGGGGGCAGCCTGGCTACACCTTC. Protein sequence: CASSPGGGQPGYTF. The full variable domain, rest sourced from reference TRBV5-1 and TRBJ1-2, is KAGVTQTPRYLIKTRGQQVTLSCSPISGHRSVSWYQQTPGQGLQFLFEYFSETQRNKGNFPGRFSGRQFSNSRSEMNVSTLELGDSALYLCASSPGGGQPGYTFGSGTRLTVV.

The chain is built from TRBV6-2 or TRBV6-3 and TRBJ2-1; the match to TRBD2 covers 10 bases. V shed 11 bases and J 7 bases; nucleotides not matched to a gene: 11. This CDR3 comprises 14 residues. The germline V gene encodes CDR1 MNHEY and CDR2 SVGEGT. This chain's CDR3 is CAGLALTSGNEQFF. CDR3 nucleotides: TGTGCCGGCCTAGCCCTGACTAGCGGGAATGAGCAGTTCTTC.

Many counts were recorded for this clonotype. The chain has TRBV9 and TRBJ2-3, with TRBD2 matching 9 bases. The germline gives CDR1 SGDLS, CDR2 YYNGEE. The CDR3 covers 16 residues. J lost 2 bases, V lost 1 base, and 5 bases had no gene match. CDR3 DNA: TGTGCCAGCAGCGTATCCTCTAGCGGGAACACAGATACGCAGTATTTT. It encodes CASSVSSSGNTDTQYF.

The chain links TRBV4-2 to TRBJ2-2; no clear D. Trimming removed 1 base from V and 8 bases from J, with 14 bases in between. CDR1 and CDR2 (germline): LGHNA, YNFKEQ. The CDR3 loop spans 15 amino acids. CDR3 residues: CASSQVLATLGELFF. In DNA, the CDR3 is TGTGCCAGCAGCCAAGTCTTGGCTACATTGGGGGAGCTGTTTTTT.

The V call is TRBV7-8, the J call TRBJ2-3; the match to TRBD2 covers 11 bases. V shed 5 bases, J shed 8 bases, and the junction held 6 bases outside the gene matches. The CDR3 is 14 amino acids. The germline V gene has CDR1 SGHVS and CDR2 FQNEAQ. CDR3: CASSPASGRSTQYF. DNA of the CDR3: TGTGCCAGCAGCCCCGCTAGCGGGAGGAGTACGCAGTATTTT.

This rearrangement joins TRBV10-3 to TRBJ2-3; 11 bases fit TRBD2. After removal of 0 bases from V and 4 bases from J, the junction contained 9 bases not matched to a gene. This CDR3 comprises 18 residues. Germline V gives CDR1 ENHRY, CDR2 SYGVKD. CDR3 DNA sequence: TGTGCCATCAGTGAGTCGAAACTAGCGGGAGTTTGGGCAGATACGCAGTATTTT. Amino acid sequence: CAISESKLAGVWADTQYF.

In this sample, this clonotype turned up a few times. The chain has TRBV12-3 or TRBV12-4 and TRBJ2-1; the D gene could be TRBD1 or TRBD2 (5 bases each). Trimming shortened V by 7 bases and J by 6 bases, and 19 bases separated the two germline ends. The CDR3 length is 15 residues. Here the CDR3 reads CASTQTLRDVNEQFF. CDR3 DNA sequence: TGTGCCAGCACCCAAACCCTCAGGGACGTCAATGAGCAGTTCTTC.

This chain joins TRBV2 and TRBJ1-5; 10 nucleotides line up with TRBD1. The CDR3 runs to 14 residues. V shed 5 bases, J shed 6 bases, and the junction held 4 bases outside the gene matches. The V gene's germline CDR1 is SNHLY and CDR2 FYNNEI. CDR3: CASSRQGAGQPQHF. CDR3 nucleotide sequence: TGTGCCAGCAGTAGACAGGGGGCGGGTCAGCCCCAGCATTTT.

This clonotype appeared a few times. The chain combines TRBV20-1 with TRBJ1-4, with D tentatively TRBD1 (5 bases). Deletions cut 5 bases from V and 7 bases from J, with 17 bases between. The CDR3 has 14 residues. CDR1 DFQATT and CDR2 SNEGSKA come from the germline V gene (reference sequence). In DNA, the CDR3 is TGCAGTGCTCGGCGGTTAGGGGAAGGTGAAAAACTGTTTTTT. Protein: CSARRLGEGEKLFF.

This clonotype is a singleton in its sample. This chain links TRBV7-2 with TRBJ2-3; 12 bases match TRBD2. Per the germline V gene, CDR1 is SGHTA and CDR2 is FQGNSA. V was pared by 5 bases and J by 0 bases, with 6 bases of the junction left unmatched. CDR3 size: 17 residues. CDR3: CASSPGLAGRSTDTQYF. CDR3 in DNA: TGTGCCAGCAGCCCGGGACTAGCGGGCAGAAGCACAGATACGCAGTATTTT.

This chain uses TRBV4-2 with TRBJ2-1; 9 bases align to TRBD2. Germline assignment: CDR1 LGHNA and CDR2 YNFKEQ. This CDR3 comprises 16 residues. J was trimmed by 6 bases and V by 2 bases; bases with no gene match: 8. Here the CDR3 reads CASSQFLAGAGNEQFF. CDR3 in DNA: TGTGCCAGCAGCCAATTCTTAGCGGGAGCGGGCAATGAGCAGTTCTTC.

The chain recombines TRBV20-1 with TRBJ1-5; perhaps TRBD1 as D (6 bases). CDR3 size: 14 residues. CDR1 and CDR2 (germline): DFQATT, SNEGSKA (reference sequence). V shed 3 bases and J shed 0 bases, with 9 bases lying between them. CDR3 in DNA: TGCAGTGCTAGGGACAGATTTAGCAATCAGCCCCAGCATTTT. Translated: CSARDRFSNQPQHF.

The chain recombines TRBV20-1 with TRBJ2-3; no clear D. Deletions cut 1 base from V and 5 bases from J, with 13 bases between. Per the germline V gene, CDR1 is DFQATT and CDR2 is SNEGSKA (reference sequence). This CDR3 contains 14 residues. CDR3 residues: CSARVGTSVDTQYF. The CDR3 nucleotides read TGCAGTGCTAGAGTCGGTACCTCTGTAGATACGCAGTATTTT.

This chain connects TRBV28 to TRBJ2-3, with D perhaps matching TRBD1 or TRBD2 (5 bases each). Germline CDR1 reads MDHEN; CDR2 reads SYDVKM. This CDR3 is 14 amino acids long. Trimming stripped 7 bases from V and 4 bases from J, with 15 bases between. The CDR3, as DNA: TGTGCCAGCACTGGGACCGGCGGCGCAGATACGCAGTATTTT. Encoded protein: CASTGTGGADTQYF.

The chain combines TRBV11-2 with TRBJ2-3; a possible D gene is TRBD1 (6 bases). V lost 6 bases to trimming and J lost 8 bases, with 21 bases between them. Looked up from germline, CDR1 is SGHAT and CDR2 is FQNNGV. The CDR3 runs to 15 residues. The CDR3 DNA follows: TGTGCCAGCAGACCGAACAGGGCCCAGGCTGGTACGCAGTATTTT. Its protein is CASRPNRAQAGTQYF.

This sequence joins TRBV10-2 and TRBJ2-7; unclear D gene. Per germline, CDR1 WSHSY and CDR2 SAAADI. The CDR3 covers 14 residues. V gave up 7 bases and J gave up 5 bases, with 18 bases separating them. The CDR3 region is CASKLGTSGDEQYF. The CDR3 DNA sequence: TGCGCCAGCAAGTTGGGTACGTCGGGCGACGAGCAGTACTTC.

This clonotype has only one observation. The V call is TRBV3-1, the J call TRBJ1-4; D is possibly TRBD1 (5 bases). Per germline, CDR1 LGHDT and CDR2 YNNKEL (reference sequence). CDR3 length: 13 residues. V shed 5 bases and J shed 6 bases, with 10 bases lying between them. The DNA of the CDR3 is TGTGCCAGCAGCTCCCCGGGGGATGAAAAACTGTTTTTT. This translates into CASSSPGDEKLFF.